What follows describes a single T cell receptor beta chain. Its cognate antigen is unknown. Other DNA sequences in the same sample also yield this CDR3. V was pared by 4 bases and J by 2 bases, with 3 bases of the junction left unmatched. Germline V gene data show CDR1 as LGHNA and CDR2 as YNFKEQ. This CDR3 contains 15 residues. Some clones are missing from TCRdb's copy, which holds only in-frame ones; the method was immunoSEQ multiplex PCR. The repertoire holds about 1 million clones, around 78% seen once, with roughly 0.56% in the top ten. The sample belongs to a study of shared clonotypes between healthy human individuals. Study observations and caveats: Sampling included only blood; tissue repertoires likely differ. A small donor pool kept down the genetic and exposure-history diversity that was represented. The study generally estimated greater richness for naive than memory subsets. The study found about 5% of naive CD4 clonotypes shared across a few donors.

Sequenced: memory CD4+ T cells from PBMCs. Specified subset: CD45RA-negative fraction. The rearrangement joins TRBV4-2 to TRBJ2-2; 8 positions agree with TRBD2. This sequence was found in a man younger than 35 in good health. Some clones in this sample may be carry-over from other donors' samples. The CDR3 is CASSRSGSNTGELFF. In DNA form, the CDR3 reads TGTGCCAGCAGCCGCAGCGGGAGTAACACCGGGGAGCTGTTTTTT.